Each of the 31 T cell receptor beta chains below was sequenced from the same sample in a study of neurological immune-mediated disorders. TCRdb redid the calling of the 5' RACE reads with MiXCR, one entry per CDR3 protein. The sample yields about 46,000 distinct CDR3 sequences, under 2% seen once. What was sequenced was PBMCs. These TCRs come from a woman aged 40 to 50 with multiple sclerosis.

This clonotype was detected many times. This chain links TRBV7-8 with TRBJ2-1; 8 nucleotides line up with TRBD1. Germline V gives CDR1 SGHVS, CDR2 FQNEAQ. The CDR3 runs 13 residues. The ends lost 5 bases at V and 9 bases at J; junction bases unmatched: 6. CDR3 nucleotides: TGTGCCAGCAGCCCGGGACAGGACCTTGAGCAGTTCTTC. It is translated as CASSPGQDLEQFF.

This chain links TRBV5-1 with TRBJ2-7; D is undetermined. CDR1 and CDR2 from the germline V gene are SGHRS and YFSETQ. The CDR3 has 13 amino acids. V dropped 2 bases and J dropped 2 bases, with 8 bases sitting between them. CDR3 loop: CASSFAGAYEQYF. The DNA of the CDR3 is TGCGCCAGCAGCTTTGCAGGCGCCTACGAGCAGTACTTC.

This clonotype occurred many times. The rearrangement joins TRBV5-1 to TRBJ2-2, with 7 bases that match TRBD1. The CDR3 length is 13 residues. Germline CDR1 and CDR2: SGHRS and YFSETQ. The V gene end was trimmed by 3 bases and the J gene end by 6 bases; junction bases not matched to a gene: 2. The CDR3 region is CASSSQGAGELFF. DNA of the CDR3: TGCGCCAGCAGCTCCCAGGGGGCCGGGGAGCTGTTTTTT.

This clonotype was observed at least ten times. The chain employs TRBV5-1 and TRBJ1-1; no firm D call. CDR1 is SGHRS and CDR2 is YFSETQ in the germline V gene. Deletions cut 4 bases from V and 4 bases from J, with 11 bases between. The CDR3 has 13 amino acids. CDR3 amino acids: CASSPYPGTEAFF. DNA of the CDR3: TGCGCCAGCAGCCCTTACCCGGGCACTGAAGCTTTCTTT.

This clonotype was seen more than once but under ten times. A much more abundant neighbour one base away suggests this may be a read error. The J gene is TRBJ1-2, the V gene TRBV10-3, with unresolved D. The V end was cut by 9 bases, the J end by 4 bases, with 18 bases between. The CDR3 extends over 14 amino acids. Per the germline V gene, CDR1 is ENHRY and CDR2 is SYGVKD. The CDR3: CAISQRREGYGYTF. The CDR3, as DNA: TGTGCCATTTCCCAGAGACGGGAGGGCTATGGCTACACCTTC.

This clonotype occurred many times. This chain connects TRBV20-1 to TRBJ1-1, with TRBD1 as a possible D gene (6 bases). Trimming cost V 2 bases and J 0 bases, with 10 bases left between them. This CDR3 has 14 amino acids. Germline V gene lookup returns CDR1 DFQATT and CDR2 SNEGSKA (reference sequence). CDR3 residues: CSARPDRLNTEAFF. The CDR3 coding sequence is TGCAGTGCTAGACCGGACAGATTGAACACTGAAGCTTTCTTT.

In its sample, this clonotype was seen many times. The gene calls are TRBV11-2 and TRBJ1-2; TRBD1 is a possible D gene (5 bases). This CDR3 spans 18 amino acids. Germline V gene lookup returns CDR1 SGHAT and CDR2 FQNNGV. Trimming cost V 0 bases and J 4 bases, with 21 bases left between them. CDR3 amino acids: CASSLDLIPGRILYGYTF. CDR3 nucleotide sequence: TGTGCCAGCAGCTTAGATCTAATTCCAGGGAGAATACTCTATGGCTACACCTTC.

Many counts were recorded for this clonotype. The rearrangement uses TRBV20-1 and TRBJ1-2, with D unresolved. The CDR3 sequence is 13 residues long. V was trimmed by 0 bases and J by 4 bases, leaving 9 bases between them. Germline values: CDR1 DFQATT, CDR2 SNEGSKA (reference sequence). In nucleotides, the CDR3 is TGCAGTGCTAGAGATCCCTTGCTCTATGGCTACACCTTC. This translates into CSARDPLLYGYTF.

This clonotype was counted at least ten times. The DNA of the CDR3 is TGCGCCAGCAGCTTGGCCAGTTTCCACGAGCAGTACTTC. Protein product: CASSLASFHEQYF. The chain is built from TRBV5-1 and TRBJ2-7; D is unresolved. The CDR3 length is 13 residues. Looked up from germline, CDR1 is SGHRS and CDR2 is YFSETQ. V was clipped by 0 bases and J by 5 bases, with 9 bases between them.

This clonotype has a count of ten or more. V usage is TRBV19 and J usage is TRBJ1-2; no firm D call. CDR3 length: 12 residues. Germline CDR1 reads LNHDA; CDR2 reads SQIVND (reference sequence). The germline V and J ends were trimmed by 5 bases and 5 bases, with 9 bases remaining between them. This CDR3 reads CASSVDYYGYTF. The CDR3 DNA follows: TGTGCCAGTAGTGTGGACTATTATGGCTACACCTTC.

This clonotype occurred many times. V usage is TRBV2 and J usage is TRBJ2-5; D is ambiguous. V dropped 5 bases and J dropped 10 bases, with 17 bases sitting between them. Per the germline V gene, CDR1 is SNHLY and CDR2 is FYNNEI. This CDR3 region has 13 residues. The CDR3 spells CASSSSLEADQYF. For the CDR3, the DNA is TGTGCCAGCAGTTCCTCCCTGGAAGCTGACCAGTACTTC.

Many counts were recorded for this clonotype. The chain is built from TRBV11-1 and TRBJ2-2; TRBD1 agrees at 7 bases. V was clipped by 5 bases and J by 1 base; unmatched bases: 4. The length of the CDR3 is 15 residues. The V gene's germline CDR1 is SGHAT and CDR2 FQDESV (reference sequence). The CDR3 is CASSTRTGNTGELFF. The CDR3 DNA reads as TGTGCCAGCAGCACCCGGACAGGGAACACCGGGGAGCTGTTTTTT.

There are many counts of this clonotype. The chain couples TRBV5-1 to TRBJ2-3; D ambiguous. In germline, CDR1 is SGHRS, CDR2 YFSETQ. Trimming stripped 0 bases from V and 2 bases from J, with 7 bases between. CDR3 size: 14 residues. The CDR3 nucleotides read TGCGCCAGCAGCTTGGTACAGCACACAGATACGCAGTATTTT. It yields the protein CASSLVQHTDTQYF.

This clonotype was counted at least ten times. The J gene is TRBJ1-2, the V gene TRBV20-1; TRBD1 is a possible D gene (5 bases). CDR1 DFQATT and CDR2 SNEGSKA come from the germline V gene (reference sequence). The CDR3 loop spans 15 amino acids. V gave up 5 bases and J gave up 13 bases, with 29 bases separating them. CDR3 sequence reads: CSALGPTYPIGGFTF. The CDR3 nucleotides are TGCAGTGCTCTGGGACCCACCTACCCTATTGGCGGGTTCACCTTC.

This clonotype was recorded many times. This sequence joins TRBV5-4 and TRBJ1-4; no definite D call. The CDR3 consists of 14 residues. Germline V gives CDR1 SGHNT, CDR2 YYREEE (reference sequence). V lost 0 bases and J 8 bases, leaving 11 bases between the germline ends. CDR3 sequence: CASSLVTPTEKLFF. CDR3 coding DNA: TGTGCCAGCAGCTTGGTCACCCCAACGGAAAAACTGTTTTTT.

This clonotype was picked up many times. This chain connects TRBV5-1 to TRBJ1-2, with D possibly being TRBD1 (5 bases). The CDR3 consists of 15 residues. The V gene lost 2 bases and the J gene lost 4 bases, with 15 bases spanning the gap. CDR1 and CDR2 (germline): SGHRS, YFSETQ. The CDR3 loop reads CASSLIGRESYGYTF. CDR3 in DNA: TGCGCCAGCAGCTTAATCGGCAGGGAAAGCTATGGCTACACCTTC.

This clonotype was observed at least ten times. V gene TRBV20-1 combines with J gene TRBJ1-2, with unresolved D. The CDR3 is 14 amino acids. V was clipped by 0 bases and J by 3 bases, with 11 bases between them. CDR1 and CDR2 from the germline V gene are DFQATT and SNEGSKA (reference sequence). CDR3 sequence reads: CSARDDGEDYGYTF. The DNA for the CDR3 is TGCAGTGCTAGAGATGATGGGGAGGACTATGGCTACACCTTC.

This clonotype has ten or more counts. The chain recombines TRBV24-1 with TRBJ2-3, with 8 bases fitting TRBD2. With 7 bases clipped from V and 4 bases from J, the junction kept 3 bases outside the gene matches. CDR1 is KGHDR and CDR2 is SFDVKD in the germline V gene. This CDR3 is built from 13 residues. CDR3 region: CATSREGPDTQYF. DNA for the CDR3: TGTGCCACCAGCCGGGAGGGCCCAGATACGCAGTATTTT.

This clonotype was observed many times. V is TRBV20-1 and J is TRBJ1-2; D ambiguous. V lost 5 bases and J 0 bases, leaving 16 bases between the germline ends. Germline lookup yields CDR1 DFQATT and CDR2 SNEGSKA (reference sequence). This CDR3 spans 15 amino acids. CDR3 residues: CSARSTGPTNYGYTF. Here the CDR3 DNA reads TGCAGTGCTCGTTCAACCGGGCCAACTAACTATGGCTACACCTTC.

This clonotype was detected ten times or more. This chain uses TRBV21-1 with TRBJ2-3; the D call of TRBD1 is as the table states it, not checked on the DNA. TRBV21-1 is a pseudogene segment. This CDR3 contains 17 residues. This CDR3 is CASSLARDARGPDTQYF. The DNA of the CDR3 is TGTGCCAGCAGCCTTGCCCGGGACGCCCGGGGACCAGATACGCAGTATTTT.

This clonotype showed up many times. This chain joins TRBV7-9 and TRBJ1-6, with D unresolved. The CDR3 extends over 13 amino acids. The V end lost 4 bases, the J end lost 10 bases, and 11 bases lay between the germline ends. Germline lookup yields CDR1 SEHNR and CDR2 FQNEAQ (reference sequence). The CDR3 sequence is CASSSPGGSPLHF. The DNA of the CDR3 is TGTGCCAGCAGCTCCCCAGGTGGCTCACCCCTCCACTTT.

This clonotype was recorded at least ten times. The CDR3 spells CASSLASGPDTQYF. The CDR3 bases are TGCGCCAGCAGCTTGGCCTCGGGGCCAGATACGCAGTATTTT. The chain carries TRBV5-1 and TRBJ2-3; tentatively, D is TRBD1 or TRBD2 (5 bases each). The CDR3 is made up of 14 amino acids. Trimming stripped 0 bases from V and 4 bases from J, with 9 bases between. Looked up from germline, CDR1 is SGHRS and CDR2 is YFSETQ.

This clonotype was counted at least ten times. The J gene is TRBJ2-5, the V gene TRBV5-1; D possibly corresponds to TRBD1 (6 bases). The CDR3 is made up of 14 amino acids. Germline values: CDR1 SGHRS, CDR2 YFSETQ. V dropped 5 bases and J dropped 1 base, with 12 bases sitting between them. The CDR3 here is CASRRTGSQETQYF. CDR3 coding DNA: TGCGCCAGCAGGCGAACAGGGTCCCAAGAGACCCAGTACTTC.

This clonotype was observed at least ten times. The CDR3 DNA reads as TGTGCCAGCGGGCCGGGACAGGGGAAAGGAAACACCATATATTTT. This sequence encodes CASGPGQGKGNTIYF. The chain carries TRBV7-7 and TRBJ1-3; 10 bases match TRBD1. Trimming at V came to 8 bases and at J to 4 bases, leaving 8 bases not matched to a gene. CDR1 is SSHAT and CDR2 is FNYEAQ in the germline V gene (reference sequence). This CDR3 is 15 amino acids long. Based on the CDR3 plus reference TRBV7-7 and TRBJ1-3, the full variable domain is GAGVSQSPRYKVTKRGQDVTLRCDPISSHATLYWYQQALGQGPEFLTYFNYEAQPDKSGLPSDRFSAERPEGSISTLTIQRTEQRDSAMYRCASGPGQGKGNTIYFGEGSWLTVV.

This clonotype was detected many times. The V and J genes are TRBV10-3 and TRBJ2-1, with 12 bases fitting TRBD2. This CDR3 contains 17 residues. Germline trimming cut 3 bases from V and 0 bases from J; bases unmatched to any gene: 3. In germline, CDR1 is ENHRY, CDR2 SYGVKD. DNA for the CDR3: TGTGCCATCAGTGACCCGACTAGCGGGAGCTCCTACAATGAGCAGTTCTTC. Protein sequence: CAISDPTSGSSYNEQFF.

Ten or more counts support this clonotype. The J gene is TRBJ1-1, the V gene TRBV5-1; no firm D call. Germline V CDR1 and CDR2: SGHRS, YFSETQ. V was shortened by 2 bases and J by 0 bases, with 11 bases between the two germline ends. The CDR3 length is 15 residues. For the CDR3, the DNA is TGCGCCAGCAGCTTCACGGCACCTATGAACACTGAAGCTTTCTTT. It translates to CASSFTAPMNTEAFF.

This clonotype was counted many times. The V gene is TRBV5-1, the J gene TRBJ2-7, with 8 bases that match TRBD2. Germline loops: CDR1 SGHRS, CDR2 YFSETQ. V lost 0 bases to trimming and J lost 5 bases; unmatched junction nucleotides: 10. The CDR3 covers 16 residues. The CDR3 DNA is TGCGCCAGCAGCTTGGCCCTTTTACGGGGGGGCGACGAGCAGTACGTC. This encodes CASSLALLRGGDEQYV.

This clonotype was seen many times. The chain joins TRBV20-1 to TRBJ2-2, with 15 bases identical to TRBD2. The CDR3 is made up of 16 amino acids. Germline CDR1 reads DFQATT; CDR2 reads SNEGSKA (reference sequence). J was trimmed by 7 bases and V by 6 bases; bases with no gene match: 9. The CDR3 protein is CSASGLAGGPGGELFF. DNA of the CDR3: TGCAGTGCCTCAGGACTAGCGGGGGGGCCCGGCGGGGAGCTGTTTTTT.

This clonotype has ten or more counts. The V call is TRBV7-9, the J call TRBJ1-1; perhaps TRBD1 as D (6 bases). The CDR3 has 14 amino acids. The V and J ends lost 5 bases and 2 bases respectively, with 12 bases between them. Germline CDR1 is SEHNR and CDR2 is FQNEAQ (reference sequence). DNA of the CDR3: TGTGCCAGCAGCCCATCGACAGGTAACACTGAAGCTTTCTTT. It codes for CASSPSTGNTEAFF. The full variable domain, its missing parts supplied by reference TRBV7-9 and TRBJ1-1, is DTGVSQNPRHKITKRGQNVTFRCDPISEHNRLYWYRQTLGQGPEFLTYFQNEAQLEKSRLLSDRFSAERPKGSFSTLEIQRTEQGDSAMYLCASSPSTGNTEAFFGQGTRLTVV.

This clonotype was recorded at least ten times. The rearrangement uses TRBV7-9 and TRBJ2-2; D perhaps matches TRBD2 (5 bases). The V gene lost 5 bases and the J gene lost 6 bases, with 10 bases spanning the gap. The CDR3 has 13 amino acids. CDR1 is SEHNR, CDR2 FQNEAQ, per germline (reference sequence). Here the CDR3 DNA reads TGTGCCAGCAGCCGGAGTAGCGCCGGGGAGCTGTTTTTT. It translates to CASSRSSAGELFF.

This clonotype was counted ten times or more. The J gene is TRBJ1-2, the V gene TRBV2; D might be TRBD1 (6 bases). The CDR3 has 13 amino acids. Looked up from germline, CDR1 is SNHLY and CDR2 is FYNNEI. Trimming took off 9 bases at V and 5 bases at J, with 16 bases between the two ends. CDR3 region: CASSGGARYGYTF. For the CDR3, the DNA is TGTGCCAGTTCCGGGGGCGCGCGGTATGGCTACACCTTC.